The 2 T cell receptor beta chains reported below all come from one sample, sequenced in a study of blood T cell repertoires in COVID-19. Repertoires were generated with immunoSEQ multiplex PCR, while TCRdb's copy carries only in-frame clones and drops some. The table records 98,000 or so clones, roughly 89% of them present only once. Sequencing was done on a sample of peripheral blood. These receptors were taken from a human donor in a cohort sampled during active COVID-19.

The chain has TRBV7-8 and TRBJ2-1; TRBD2 matches 8 bases. CDR3 size: 14 residues. Germline CDR1 is SGHVS and CDR2 is FQNEAQ. V trimming: 1 base; J trimming: 8 bases; junction bases outside the gene matches: 4. The CDR3 nucleotides are TGTGCCAGCAGCTTAGGAGCGGGAGTGCATGAGCAGTTCTTC. It codes for CASSLGAGVHEQFF.

The J gene is TRBJ2-3, the V gene TRBV2; 10 nucleotides line up with TRBD1. Per germline, CDR1 SNHLY and CDR2 FYNNEI. V shed 6 bases, J shed 4 bases, and the junction held 4 bases outside the gene matches. This CDR3 has 14 residues. CDR3 sequence: CASRLGTGADTQYF. DNA of the CDR3: TGTGCCAGCAGACTCGGGACAGGGGCAGATACGCAGTATTTT.